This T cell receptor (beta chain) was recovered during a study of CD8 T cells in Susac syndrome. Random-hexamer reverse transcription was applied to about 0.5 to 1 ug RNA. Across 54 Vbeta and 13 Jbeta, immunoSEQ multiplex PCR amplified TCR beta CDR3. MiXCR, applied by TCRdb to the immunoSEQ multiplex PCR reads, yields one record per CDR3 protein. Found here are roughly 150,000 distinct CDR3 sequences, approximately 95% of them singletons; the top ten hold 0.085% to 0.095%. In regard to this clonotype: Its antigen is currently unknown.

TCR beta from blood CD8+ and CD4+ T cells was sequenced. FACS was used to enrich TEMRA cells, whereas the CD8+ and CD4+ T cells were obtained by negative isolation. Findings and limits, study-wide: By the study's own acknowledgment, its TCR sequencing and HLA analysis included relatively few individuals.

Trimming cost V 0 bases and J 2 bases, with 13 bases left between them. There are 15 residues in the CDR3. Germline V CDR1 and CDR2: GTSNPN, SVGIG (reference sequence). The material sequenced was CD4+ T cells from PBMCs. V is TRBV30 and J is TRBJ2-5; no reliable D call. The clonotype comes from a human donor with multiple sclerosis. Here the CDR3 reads CAWSVGYGSQETQYF. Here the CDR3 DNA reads TGTGCCTGGAGTGTAGGCTACGGGTCACAAGAGACCCAGTACTTC.